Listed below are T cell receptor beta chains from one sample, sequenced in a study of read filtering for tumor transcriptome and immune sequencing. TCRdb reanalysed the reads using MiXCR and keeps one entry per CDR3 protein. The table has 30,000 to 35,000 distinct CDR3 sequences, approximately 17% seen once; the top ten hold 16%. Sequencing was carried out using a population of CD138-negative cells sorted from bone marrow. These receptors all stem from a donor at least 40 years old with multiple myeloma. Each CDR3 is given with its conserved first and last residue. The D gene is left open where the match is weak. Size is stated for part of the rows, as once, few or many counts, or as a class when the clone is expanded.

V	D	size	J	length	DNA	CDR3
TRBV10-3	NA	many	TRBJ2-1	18	TGTGCCATCAGTGACCCCCATGGAGAGACCGAATACTACAATGAGCAGTTCTTC	CAISDPHGETEYYNEQFF
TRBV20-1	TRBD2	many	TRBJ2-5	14	TGCAGTGCTAGAGATCTGCTAGCGGCAGAGACCCAGTACTTC	CSARDLLAAETQYF
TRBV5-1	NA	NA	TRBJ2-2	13	TGCTCCAGCAGCTCGCCGCCGACCGGTGAGCTGTTTTTT	CSSSSPPTGELFF
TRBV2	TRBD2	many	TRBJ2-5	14	TGTGCCAGCAGTGATAGCGGGGGAGGGGAGACCCAGTACTTC	CASSDSGGGETQYF
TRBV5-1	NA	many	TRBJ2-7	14	TGCGCCAGCAGCTCCGAACGACGCTCCTGCGAGCAGTACTTC	CASSSERRSCEQYF
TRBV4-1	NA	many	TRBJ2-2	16	TGCGCCAGCAGCCAACTCCCGACAGCGAACACCGGGGAGCTGTTTTTT	CASSQLPTANTGELFF
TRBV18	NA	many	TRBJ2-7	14	TGTGCCAGCTCACAGGAGGGTACCCGCTACGAGCAGTACTTC	CASSQEGTRYEQYF
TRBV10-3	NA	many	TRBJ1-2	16	TGTGCCATCAGTGATGAGAGTGTACAGGGTGGCTATGGCTACACCTTC	CAISDESVQGGYGYTF
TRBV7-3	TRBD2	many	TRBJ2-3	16	TGTGCCAGCAGCTTAGCGGGGGGGCCCACCGTAGATACGCAGTATTTT	CASSLAGGPTVDTQYF
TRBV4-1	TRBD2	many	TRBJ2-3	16	TGCGCCAGCAGCCCCGGAGGCGCGGGGGGCCGGGATACGCAGTATTTT	CASSPGGAGGRDTQYF
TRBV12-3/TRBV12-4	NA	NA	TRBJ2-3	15	TGTGCCAGCAGAACCGGCCGGAGTTCTACCTATACGCAGTATTTT	CASRTGRSSTYTQYF
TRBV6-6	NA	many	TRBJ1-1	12	TGTGCCAGCAGTCTCTCTTCGGGGCAAGCTTTCTTT	CASSLSSGQAFF
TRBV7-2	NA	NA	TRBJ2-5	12	TGTGCCAGCAGCTTATCTCAAGAGAGCCAGTACTTT	CASSLSQESQYF
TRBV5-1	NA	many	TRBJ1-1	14	TGCGCCAGCAACTCGGGGGGGATGAACACTGAAGCTTTCTTT	CASNSGGMNTEAFF
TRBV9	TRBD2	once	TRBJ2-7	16	TGTGCCAGCAACAGGGGCGCGACTAGCGGGGTCTACGAGCAGTACTTC	CASNRGATSGVYEQYF
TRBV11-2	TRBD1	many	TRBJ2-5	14	TGTGCCAGCAGCCCAACCGACAGGGGAGAGACCCAGTACTTC	CASSPTDRGETQYF
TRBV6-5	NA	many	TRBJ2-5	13	TGTGCCAGCAGCCGGACAGCCCAAGAGACCCAGTACTTC	CASSRTAQETQYF
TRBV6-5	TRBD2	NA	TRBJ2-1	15	TGTGCCAGCAGGGCCGCGTCTAGCGGCTTTAATGAGCAGTTCTTC	CASRAASSGFNEQFF
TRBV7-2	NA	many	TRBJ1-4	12	TGTGCCAGCAGACTTACAGGTTTTAAACTGTTTTTT	CASRLTGFKLFF
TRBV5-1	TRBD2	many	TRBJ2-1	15	TGCGCCAGCAGCTCCTGGACTAGCGGTCCTGGTGAGCAGTTCTTC	CASSSWTSGPGEQFF
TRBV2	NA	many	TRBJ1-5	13	TGTGCCAGCAACCGGGACAGCAATCAGCCCCAGCATTTT	CASNRDSNQPQHF
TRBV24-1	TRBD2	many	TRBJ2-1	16	TGTGCCACCAGTGATGGCGGGGGGGCCGCCTACAATGAGCAGTTCTTC	CATSDGGGAAYNEQFF
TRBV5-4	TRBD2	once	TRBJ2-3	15	TGTGCCAGCAGCTCCGACACGGGAGGGACAGATACGCAGTATTTT	CASSSDTGGTDTQYF
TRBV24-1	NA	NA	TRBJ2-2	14	TGTGCCACCGGAGCAGAAAGGAACACCGGGGAGCTGTTTTTT	CATGAERNTGELFF
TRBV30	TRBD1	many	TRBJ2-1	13	TGTGCGAGGATGGACAGGGGCGTGAATGAGCAGTTCTTC	CARMDRGVNEQFF
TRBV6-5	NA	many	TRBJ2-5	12	TGTGCCAGCAGTTACGCGGGGGAGACCCAGTACTTC	CASSYAGETQYF
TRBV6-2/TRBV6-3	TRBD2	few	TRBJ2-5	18	TGTGCCAGCAGGCCCTCTCCGGGAGGGGACCGCGGTGTGGAGACCCAGTACTTC	CASRPSPGGDRGVETQYF
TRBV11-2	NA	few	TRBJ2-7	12	TGTGCCAGCAGCCCTAATTCCTACGAGCAGTACTTC	CASSPNSYEQYF
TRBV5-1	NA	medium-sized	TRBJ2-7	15	TGCGCCAGCAGCAGGGAACCGGGACTGAACTACGAGCAGTACTTC	CASSREPGLNYEQYF
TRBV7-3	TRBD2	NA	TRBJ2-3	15	TGTGCCAGCAGCCGTAAGCTAGCGGGCACAGATACGCAGTATTTT	CASSRKLAGTDTQYF
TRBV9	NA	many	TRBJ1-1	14	TGTGCCAGCAGAAGGGTAACCATGAACACTGAAGCTTTCTTT	CASRRVTMNTEAFF
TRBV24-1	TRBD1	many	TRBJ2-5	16	TGTGCCACCAGTGATCACCGGGACAGGGGGCGAGAGACCCAGTACTTC	CATSDHRDRGRETQYF
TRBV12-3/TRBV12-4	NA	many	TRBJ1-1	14	TGTGCCAGCAGTTTAGGGAGCAGTATAACTGAAGCTTTCTTT	CASSLGSSITEAFF
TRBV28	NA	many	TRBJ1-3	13	TGTGCCAGCGGCAAACTGTCTGGAAACACCATATATTTT	CASGKLSGNTIYF
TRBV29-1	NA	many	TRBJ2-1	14	TGCAGCGTTAACCTCCGGGTGTCCTACAATGAGCAGTTCTTC	CSVNLRVSYNEQFF
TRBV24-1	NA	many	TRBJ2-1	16	TGTGCCACCAGTGATTTGGGTGGTAGATCCTACAATGAGCAGTTCTTC	CATSDLGGRSYNEQFF
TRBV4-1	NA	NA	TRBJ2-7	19	TGCGCCAGCAGCCAAGCCATGTCCCCCCCAGGGGACTTCTCCTACGCGCAGTACTTC	CASSQAMSPPGDFSYAQYF
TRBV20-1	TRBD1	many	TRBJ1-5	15	TGCAGTGCTAGAGATGTCACAGGGGGCAGTCAGCCCCAGCATTTT	CSARDVTGGSQPQHF
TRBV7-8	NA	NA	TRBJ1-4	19	TGTGCCAGCAGCTTAGTTAGGCCCCACACCTTTCCAACTAATGAAAAACTGTTTTTT	CASSLVRPHTFPTNEKLFF
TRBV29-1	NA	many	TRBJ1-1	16	TGCAGCGCGTATATAACGGGACAAGAGCTAAACACTGAAGCTTTCTTT	CSAYITGQELNTEAFF
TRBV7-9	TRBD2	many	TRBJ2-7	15	TGTGCCAGCAGCCTCGGACTAGCGGGGGATCACGAGCAGTACTTC	CASSLGLAGDHEQYF
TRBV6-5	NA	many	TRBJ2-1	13	TGTGCCAGCAGTTACTCCGTCCAGGGTGAGCAGTTCTTC	CASSYSVQGEQFF
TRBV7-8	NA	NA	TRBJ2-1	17	TGTGCCAGCACCGCCCTGTCCGGAGGAACCTCCTACAATGAGCAGTTCTTC	CASTALSGGTSYNEQFF
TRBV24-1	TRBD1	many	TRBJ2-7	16	TGTGCCACCAGTGACCCAGACGGACAGGGAATGGACGAGCAGTACTTC	CATSDPDGQGMDEQYF
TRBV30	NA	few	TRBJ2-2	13	TGTGCCTGGAACCGAGGGCGCACCGGGGAGCTGTTTTTT	CAWNRGRTGELFF
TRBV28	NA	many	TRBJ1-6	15	TGTGCCAGCAAGGTTTTAAAGGGTTATAATTCACCCCTCCACTTT	CASKVLKGYNSPLHF
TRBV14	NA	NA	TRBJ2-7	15	TGTGCCAGCAGCCACAAACGGAGGAGCTCCTACGAGCAGTACTTC	CASSHKRRSSYEQYF
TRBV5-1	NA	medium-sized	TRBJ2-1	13	TGCGCCAGCAGCCACACCGCCGACAATGAGCAGTTCTTC	CASSHTADNEQFF
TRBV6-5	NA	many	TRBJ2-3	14	TGTGCCAGCAGTTTTGAAGCCCTAGCAGATACGCAGTATTTT	CASSFEALADTQYF
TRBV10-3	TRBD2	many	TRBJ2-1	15	TGTGCCATCAGTGAGACTAGCGGGAGTTACAATGAGCAGTTCTTC	CAISETSGSYNEQFF